This section outlines one TCR beta chain sequence together with its context. Sequenced by immunoSEQ multiplex PCR; TCRdb stores in-frame clones only, minus some. Here the sample spans roughly 150,000 clones, roughly 90% being singletons. The data were taken from a study of control samples from healthy donors and cancer patients. In germline, CDR1 is MNHEY, CDR2 SMNVEV (reference sequence). This CDR3 is 15 amino acids long. V lost 6 bases and J 2 bases, leaving 14 bases between the germline ends. This chain links TRBV27 with TRBJ2-1; D is possibly TRBD2 (6 bases). The sequenced material came from blood. The sequence derives from a man aged 25-45 years in good health. CDR3 in amino acids: CASRLTGTPYNEQFF. DNA of the CDR3: TGTGCCAGCAGACTTACCGGGACTCCCTACAATGAGCAGTTCTTC.